This T cell receptor beta chain is drawn from a study of T cells after posttransplantation cyclophosphamide. Whole-study findings and limits: Donor-recipient repertoire similarity was low at 1-2 months, rising over year one. Recipient CMV seropositivity and CMV reactivation strongly tracked TRB clonality. Tissue-infiltrating T cells from skin or gut overlapped little with blood T cells.

Clones were sequenced by immunoSEQ multiplex PCR, and TCRdb holds only the in-frame ones, with some missing. The table has 15,000 to 20,000 clones, roughly 94% seen once. Of note for this clone: Its target is not known.

The CDR3 contains 14 residues. Trimming cost V 5 bases and J 2 bases, with 13 bases left between them. The germline V gene has CDR1 SNHLY and CDR2 FYNNEI. Cells defined as naive were viable CD3+CD4+ or CD3+CD8+ and CCR7+CD45RA+CD45RO-CD95-CD27+CD28+. The related graft donor's blood sample was taken on the day of bone marrow donation. Sequencing used naive CD4+ T cells sorted from blood. The clonotype comes from a woman between 45 and 60 years old in good health and a related stem cell transplant donor. The chain uses TRBV2 and TRBJ2-7, with D maybe TRBD2 (5 bases). CDR3 sequence (DNA): TGTGCCAGCAGTCGGACTGGGTATCCCTACGAGCAGTACTTC. It codes for CASSRTGYPYEQYF.